These T cell receptor beta chains were read from a single sample in a study of T cells in Graves' hyperthyroidism and ophthalmopathy. TCRdb reprocessed the multiplex PCR reads via MiXCR and lists one record per CDR3 protein. The sample yields a few hundred thousand distinct CDR3 sequences, more than 15% seen once. Sample: blood. Receptor source: a woman between 25 and 40 years old with Graves' hyperthyroidism. CDR3s include the opening cysteine and the closing phenylalanine or tryptophan. The D gene is left open where the match is weak. The size field is filled for only some rows; it gives once, few, many or a size class.

clone_size	d_call	v_call	j_call	cdr3_nt	cdr3_aa
many	NA	TRBV7-2	TRBJ2-3	TGTGCCAGCAGCCTCACTTCGTTGTTAGCGACTAGCACAGATACGCAGTATTTT	CASSLTSLLATSTDTQYF
few	NA	TRBV7-9	TRBJ1-1	TGTGCCAGCAGCTCCCGAGCTCAAGCTTTCTTT	CASSSRAQAFF
NA	NA	TRBV10-3	TRBJ1-1	TGTGCCATCAGTTCCCGGGACACTGAAGCTTTCTTT	CAISSRDTEAFF
many	NA	TRBV2	TRBJ2-3	TGTGCCAGCAGTGGTATCCCCAGGGATATCGAGGGCCCTAGCACAGATACGCAGTATTTT	CASSGIPRDIEGPSTDTQYF
NA	TRBD2	TRBV19	TRBJ2-1	TGTGCCAGTAGCACAGCGGGAGGTTTCTACAATGAGCAGTTCTTC	CASSTAGGFYNEQFF
few	TRBD1	TRBV7-9	TRBJ2-4	TGTGCCAGCAGCCCCCCCGACAGGGCGCTAGCCAAAAACATTCAGTACTTC	CASSPPDRALAKNIQYF
NA	NA	TRBV6-1	TRBJ2-6	TGTGCCAGCAGTGAAGCCGCTGGGGCCAACGTCCTGACTTTC	CASSEAAGANVLTF
NA	NA	TRBV27	TRBJ1-4	TGTGCCAGCAGTGGGTGGGGTGACCGGGTTTCAACTAATGAAAAACTGTTTTTT	CASSGWGDRVSTNEKLFF
few	TRBD2	TRBV27	TRBJ2-1	TGTGCCAGTGGACTAGCGGGAGTGGATGAGCAGTTCTTC	CASGLAGVDEQFF
NA	NA	TRBV15	TRBJ2-7	TGTGCCACCAGCAGAGTCCGGGCCAACTCCTACGAGCAGTACTTC	CATSRVRANSYEQYF
few	NA	TRBV7-2	TRBJ1-4	TGTGCCAGCAGCTTATGGTCGGGGGCCAAGGAAAAACTGTTTTTT	CASSLWSGAKEKLFF
NA	NA	TRBV9	TRBJ2-1	TGTGCCAGCAGCGTAGAGGTGGGTAACTACAATGAGCAGTTCTTC	CASSVEVGNYNEQFF
many	NA	TRBV12-3/TRBV12-4	TRBJ2-1	TGTGCCAGCAGTTTAGCACGGGCTAGTGACAATGAGCAGTTCTTC	CASSLARASDNEQFF
many	NA	TRBV27	TRBJ2-2	TGTGCCAGCAGCTCTCGACTCGGCAGACTTGGGACCGGGGAGCTGTTTTTT	CASSSRLGRLGTGELFF
NA	TRBD2	TRBV5-1	TRBJ2-7	TGCGCCAGCAACTTGACGGGACTAGACTTCTACGAGCAGTACTTC	CASNLTGLDFYEQYF
many	TRBD2	TRBV12-5	TRBJ2-1	TGTGCTAGTGGTCCATCCCTAGCGGGAGGGCAGTTCTTC	CASGPSLAGGQFF
many	NA	TRBV12-3/TRBV12-4	TRBJ1-1	TGTGCCAGCACCCTCCATTTGGGGACTGAAGCTTTCTTT	CASTLHLGTEAFF
many	NA	TRBV7-2	TRBJ2-7	TGTGCCAGCAGCTTAGCGGGTATAGGCGAGCAGTACTTC	CASSLAGIGEQYF